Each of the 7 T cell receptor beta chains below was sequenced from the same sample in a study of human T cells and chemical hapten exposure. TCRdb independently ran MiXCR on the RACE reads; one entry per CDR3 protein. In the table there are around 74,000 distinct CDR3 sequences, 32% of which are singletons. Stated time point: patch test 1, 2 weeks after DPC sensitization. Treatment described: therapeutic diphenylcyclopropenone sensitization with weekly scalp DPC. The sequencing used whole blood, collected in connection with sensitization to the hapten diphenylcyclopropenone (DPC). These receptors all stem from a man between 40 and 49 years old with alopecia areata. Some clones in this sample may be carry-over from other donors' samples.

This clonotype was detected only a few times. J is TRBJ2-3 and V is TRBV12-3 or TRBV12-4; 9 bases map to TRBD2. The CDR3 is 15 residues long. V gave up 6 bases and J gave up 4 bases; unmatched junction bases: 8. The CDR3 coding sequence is TGTGCCAGCAGCCCGACTAGCGGAGGGGCAGATACGCAGTATTTT. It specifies CASSPTSGGADTQYF.

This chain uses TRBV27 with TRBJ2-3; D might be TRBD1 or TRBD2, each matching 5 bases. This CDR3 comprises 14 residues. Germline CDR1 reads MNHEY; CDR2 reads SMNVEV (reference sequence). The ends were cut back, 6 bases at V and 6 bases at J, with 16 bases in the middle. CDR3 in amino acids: CASSPGRGWDTQYF. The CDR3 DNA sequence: TGTGCCAGCAGCCCCGGACGGGGCTGGGATACGCAGTATTTT.

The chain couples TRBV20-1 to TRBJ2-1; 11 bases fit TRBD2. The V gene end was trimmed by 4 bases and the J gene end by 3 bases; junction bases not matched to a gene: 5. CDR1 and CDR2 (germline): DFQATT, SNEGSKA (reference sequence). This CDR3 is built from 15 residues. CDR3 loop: CSAKSGTSGYNEQFF. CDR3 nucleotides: TGCAGTGCTAAGTCCGGGACTAGCGGCTACAATGAGCAGTTCTTC.

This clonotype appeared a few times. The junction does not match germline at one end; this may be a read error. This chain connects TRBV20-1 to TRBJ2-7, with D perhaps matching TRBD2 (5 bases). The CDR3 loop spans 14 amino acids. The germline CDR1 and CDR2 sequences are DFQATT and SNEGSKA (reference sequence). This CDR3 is CSARDIGDSYEQYF. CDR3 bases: TGCAGTGCGAGAGACATCGGGGATTCCTACGAGCAGTACTTC.

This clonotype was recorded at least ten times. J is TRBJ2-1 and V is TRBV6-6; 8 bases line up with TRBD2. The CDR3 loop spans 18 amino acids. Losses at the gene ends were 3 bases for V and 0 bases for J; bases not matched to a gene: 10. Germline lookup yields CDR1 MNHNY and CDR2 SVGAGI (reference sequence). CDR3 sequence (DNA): TGTGCCAGCAGTTATGACCAAGGAAGCGGGAGCTCCTACAATGAGCAGTTCTTC. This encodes CASSYDQGSGSSYNEQFF.

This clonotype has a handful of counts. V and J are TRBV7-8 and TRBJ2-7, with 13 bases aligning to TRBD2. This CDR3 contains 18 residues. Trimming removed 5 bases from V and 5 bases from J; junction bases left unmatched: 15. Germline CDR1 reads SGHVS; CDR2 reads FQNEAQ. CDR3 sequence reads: CASSRLGGTSGMVNEQYF. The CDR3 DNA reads TGTGCCAGCAGCCGTCTGGGGGGGACTAGCGGGATGGTGAACGAGCAGTACTTC.

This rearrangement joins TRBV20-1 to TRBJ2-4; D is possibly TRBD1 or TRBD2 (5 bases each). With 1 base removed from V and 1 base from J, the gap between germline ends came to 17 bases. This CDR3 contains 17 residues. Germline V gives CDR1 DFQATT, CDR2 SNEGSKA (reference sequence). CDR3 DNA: TGCAGTGCTAGAGTCTATAGGGGAGACGGCGCCAAAAACATTCAGTACTTC. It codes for CSARVYRGDGAKNIQYF.